The 10 T cell receptor beta chains below were found in one sample sequenced in a study of T cell repertoires in cytomegalovirus infection. TCRdb itself ran the reads through MiXCR, one entry per CDR3 protein. Of roughly 310,000 distinct CDR3 sequences in the sample, about a sixth were seen once. Sequences were obtained from PBMCs. These receptors all come from a human donor in good health (CMV status not recorded). Some clones in this sample may be carry-over from other donors' samples.

This clonotype came up many times. V gene TRBV7-2 combines with J gene TRBJ1-2; maybe TRBD1 (6 bases). With 5 bases removed from V and 6 bases from J, the gap between germline ends came to 10 bases. The CDR3 extends over 12 amino acids. Germline CDR1 reads SGHTA; CDR2 reads FQGNSA. This CDR3 is CASSRTANGYTF. CDR3 in DNA: TGTGCCAGCAGCCGGACAGCGAATGGCTACACCTTC.

The chain links TRBV3-1 to TRBJ2-1, with 7 bases identical to TRBD2. V gave up 3 bases and J gave up 9 bases; unmatched junction bases: 2. The CDR3 sequence is 12 residues long. The germline gives CDR1 LGHDT, CDR2 YNNKEL (reference sequence). The CDR3 reads CASSQLAGEQFF. Written as DNA, the CDR3 is TGTGCCAGCAGCCAGTTAGCGGGTGAGCAGTTCTTC.

This clonotype was observed at least ten times. The genes are TRBV10-3 and TRBJ2-5, with D perhaps TRBD1 (7 bases). CDR1 and CDR2 (germline): ENHRY, SYGVKD. The CDR3 covers 15 residues. The V gene lost 6 bases and the J gene lost 3 bases, with 17 bases spanning the gap. In nucleotides, the CDR3 is TGTGCCATCAGGGCGGGACAGATAGGGGAAGAGACCCAGTACTTC. This codes for CAIRAGQIGEETQYF.

This clonotype was found a few times. The J gene is TRBJ2-5, the V gene TRBV15, with D perhaps matching TRBD1 (6 bases). Germline CDR1 and CDR2: LNHNV and YYDKDF (reference sequence). The V end lost 0 bases, the J end lost 4 bases, and 15 bases lay between the germline ends. The CDR3 covers 16 residues. The DNA for the CDR3 is TGTGCCACCAGCAGAGATCATGGCAGGGGCGGAGAGACCCAGTACTTC. Protein sequence: CATSRDHGRGGETQYF.

This clonotype was counted at least ten times. The chain carries TRBV7-9 and TRBJ2-3, with 9 bases matching TRBD1. Germline lookup yields CDR1 SEHNR and CDR2 FQNEAQ (reference sequence). V lost 1 base and J lost 3; bases outside the gene matches: 5. The CDR3 loop spans 16 amino acids. In DNA form, the CDR3 reads TGTGCCAGCAGCTTAGGGGACAGGGTCAGAACAGATACGCAGTATTTT. Encoded protein: CASSLGDRVRTDTQYF. Full variable domain (remainder filled in from reference TRBV7-9 and TRBJ2-3): DTGVSQNPRHKITKRGQNVTFRCDPISEHNRLYWYRQTLGQGPEFLTYFQNEAQLEKSRLLSDRFSAERPKGSFSTLEIQRTEQGDSAMYLCASSLGDRVRTDTQYFGPGTRLTVL.

The genes are TRBV19 and TRBJ1-1; D is unclear. The V gene lost 5 bases and the J gene lost 0 bases, with 7 bases spanning the gap. This CDR3 comprises 13 residues. Germline V gene sequence: CDR1 LNHDA, CDR2 SQIVND (reference sequence). CDR3 sequence (DNA): TGTGCCAGTAGTGTCGGCATGAACACTGAAGCTTTCTTT. Translated, it gives CASSVGMNTEAFF.

The count of this clonotype is one. The V and J genes are TRBV6-6 and TRBJ1-4, with 7 bases fitting TRBD1. This CDR3 is 15 amino acids long. J gave up 3 bases and V 0 bases, and 1 base lay outside the gene matches. The germline V gene encodes CDR1 MNHNY and CDR2 SVGAGI (reference sequence). The CDR3 coding sequence is TGTGCCAGCAGTTACTCCACAGGGGCTAATGAAAAACTGTTTTTT. Protein product: CASSYSTGANEKLFF.

This clonotype was seen a few times. The V call is TRBV28, the J call TRBJ2-3; D could derive from TRBD1 or TRBD2 (6 bases each). Germline lookup yields CDR1 MDHEN and CDR2 SYDVKM. The CDR3 length is 15 residues. Trimming shortened V by 8 bases and J by 4 bases, and 19 bases separated the two germline ends. The CDR3 DNA reads as TGTGCCAGCGTTGGCATTCCTAGGGGGGCAGATACGCAGTATTTT. Translated, it gives CASVGIPRGADTQYF.

This clonotype was recorded many times. V gene TRBV7-9 combines with J gene TRBJ2-1; D not resolved. Per germline, CDR1 SEHNR and CDR2 FQNEAQ (reference sequence). V lost 5 bases, J lost 2 bases, and 13 bases lay in between. The CDR3 consists of 15 residues. The CDR3 DNA reads TGTGCCAGCAGCCAGCCCGGTTCCCCCTACAATGAGCAGTTCTTC. Translating it yields CASSQPGSPYNEQFF.

This chain uses TRBV4-3 with TRBJ2-1; 12 bases match TRBD2. J lost 1 base, V lost 1 base, and 8 bases had no gene match. The CDR3 runs 19 residues. From germline, CDR1 is LGHNA and CDR2 YSLEER. The CDR3 spells CASSQGLAGGPGSYNEQFF. The CDR3 region has the DNA TGCGCCAGCAGCCAAGGCCTAGCGGGGGGGCCAGGGTCCTACAATGAGCAGTTCTTC.